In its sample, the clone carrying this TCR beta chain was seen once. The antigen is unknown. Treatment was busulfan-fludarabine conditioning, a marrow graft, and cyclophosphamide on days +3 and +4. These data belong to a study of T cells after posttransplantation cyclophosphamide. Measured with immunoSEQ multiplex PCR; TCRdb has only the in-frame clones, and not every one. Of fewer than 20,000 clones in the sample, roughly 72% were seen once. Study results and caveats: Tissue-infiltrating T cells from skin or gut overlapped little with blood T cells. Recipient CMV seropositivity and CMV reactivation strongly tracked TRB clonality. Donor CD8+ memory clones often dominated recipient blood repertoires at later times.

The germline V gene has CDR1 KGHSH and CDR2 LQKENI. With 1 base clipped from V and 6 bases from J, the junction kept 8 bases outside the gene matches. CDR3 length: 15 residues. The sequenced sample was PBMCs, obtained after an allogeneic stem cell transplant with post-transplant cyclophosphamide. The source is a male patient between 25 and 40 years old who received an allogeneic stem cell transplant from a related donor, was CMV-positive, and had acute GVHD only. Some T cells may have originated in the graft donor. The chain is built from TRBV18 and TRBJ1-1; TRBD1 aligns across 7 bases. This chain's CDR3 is CASSPRQGESAEAFF. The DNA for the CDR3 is TGTGCCAGCTCACCACGTCAGGGGGAGTCCGCTGAAGCTTTCTTT.